One and the same sample provided the 24 T cell receptor beta chains below, sequenced in a study of graft-versus-host responses after intestinal transplantation. Measured with immunoSEQ multiplex PCR; TCRdb has only the in-frame clones, and not every one. The sample holds about 88,000 clones, roughly 90% seen once. The antigens these receptors bind are not known. Sequencing was performed on unstimulated CD4+ T cells sorted from spleen or lymph node cells, taken before transplant. Receptor source: a human donor who was the organ donor for an intestinal transplant.

The rearrangement links TRBV15 to TRBJ2-7, with TRBD1 identical over 8 bases. Per the germline V gene, CDR1 is LNHNV and CDR2 is YYDKDF (reference sequence). After removal of 5 bases from V and 0 bases from J, the junction contained 6 bases not matched to a gene. The CDR3 has 15 amino acids. CDR3 residues: CATSPGQDSSYEQYF. The CDR3 DNA sequence: TGTGCCACCAGCCCGGGACAGGATAGCTCCTACGAGCAGTACTTC.

Only one count was recorded for this clone. The V gene is TRBV11-2, the J gene TRBJ2-7, with a weak D call TRBD1 (8 bases). There are 15 residues in the CDR3. V lost 5 bases, J lost 4 bases, and 18 bases lay in between. Germline lookup yields CDR1 SGHAT and CDR2 FQNNGV. CDR3: CASSPPTGGGYEQYF. The CDR3 region has the DNA TGTGCCAGCAGCCCCCCCACAGGGGGGGGATACGAGCAGTACTTC.

The gene calls are TRBV14 and TRBJ2-7; D is perhaps TRBD1 (6 bases). This CDR3 is built from 13 residues. V gave up 5 bases and J gave up 6 bases, with 14 bases separating them. Germline V gene data show CDR1 as SGHDN and CDR2 as FVKESK. CDR3 amino acids: CASSVWGLGEQYF. CDR3 coding DNA: TGTGCCAGCAGCGTGTGGGGGCTGGGCGAGCAGTACTTC. The variable domain in full, with the rest retrieved from reference TRBV14 and TRBJ2-7, is EAGVTQFPSHSVIEKGQTVTLRCDPISGHDNLYWYRRVMGKEIKFLLHFVKESKQDESGMPNNRFLAERTGGTYSTLKVQPAELEDSGVYFCASSVWGLGEQYFGPGTRLTVT.

This clone was observed a single time. V and J are TRBV19 and TRBJ1-1; 11 bases map to TRBD1. CDR3 length: 15 amino acids. V shed 1 base, J shed 8 bases, and the junction held 6 bases outside the gene matches. From germline, CDR1 is LNHDA and CDR2 SQIVND (reference sequence). This chain's CDR3 is CASSIGTGGLNEAFF. For the CDR3, the DNA is TGTGCCAGTAGTATAGGGACAGGGGGCTTGAACGAAGCTTTCTTT.

The chain carries TRBV15 and TRBJ2-3; 8 bases map to TRBD2. CDR1 is LNHNV and CDR2 is YYDKDF in the germline V gene (reference sequence). V was pared by 7 bases and J by 3 bases, with 3 bases of the junction left unmatched. The CDR3 sequence is 13 residues long. CDR3 amino acids: CATIREGTDTQYF. CDR3 in DNA: TGTGCCACCATCCGGGAGGGGACAGATACGCAGTATTTT. Full variable domain (outside the CDR3, taken from reference TRBV15 and TRBJ2-3): DAMVIQNPRYQVTQFGKPVTLSCSQTLNHNVMYWYQQKSSQAPKLLFHYYDKDFNNEADTPDNFQSRRPNTSFCFLDIRSPGLGDTAMYLCATIREGTDTQYFGPGTRLTVL.

The chain employs TRBV15 and TRBJ2-3; 11 nucleotides align to TRBD2. Germline CDR1 LNHNV, CDR2 YYDKDF (reference sequence). This CDR3 spans 17 amino acids. V was clipped by 0 bases and J by 6 bases; unmatched bases: 8. CDR3 protein: CATSRDILLAGADTQYF. The CDR3 DNA is TGTGCCACCAGCAGAGATATCTTACTAGCGGGAGCCGATACGCAGTATTTT.

J is TRBJ2-5 and V is TRBV2, with 15 bases aligning to TRBD2. There are 16 residues in the CDR3. CDR1 and CDR2 from the germline V gene are SNHLY and FYNNEI. V was pared by 4 bases and J by 7 bases, with 7 bases of the junction left unmatched. The CDR3 spells CASSAGLAGGAGTQYF. DNA for the CDR3: TGTGCCAGCAGTGCCGGACTAGCGGGAGGGGCAGGGACCCAGTACTTC. The whole variable domain, filled in from reference TRBV2 and TRBJ2-5, reads EPEVTQTPSHQVTQMGQEVILRCVPISNHLYFYWYRQILGQKVEFLVSFYNNEISEKSEIFDDQFSVERPDGSNFTLKIRSTKLEDSAMYFCASSAGLAGGAGTQYFGPGTRLLVL.

CDR3 nucleotides: TGTGCCAGCAGTTTTACAACAGGTCCAAATTCACCCCTCCACTTT. Translation gives CASSFTTGPNSPLHF. The rearrangement uses TRBV13 and TRBJ1-6; D is perhaps TRBD1 (5 bases). The V gene lost 6 bases and the J gene lost 7 bases, with 16 bases spanning the gap. Germline CDR1 reads PRHDT; CDR2 reads FYEKMQ (reference sequence). The CDR3 runs to 15 residues.

The V and J genes are TRBV5-1 and TRBJ1-2, with TRBD1 matching 7 bases. CDR1 is SGHRS and CDR2 is YFSETQ in the germline V gene. V gave up 2 bases and J gave up 6 bases; unmatched junction bases: 10. The CDR3 length is 15 residues. In DNA, the CDR3 is TGCGCCAGCAGCTTTTCGGACAGCCAGGGGGATGGCTACACCTTC. Translation: CASSFSDSQGDGYTF.

This rearrangement joins TRBV7-3 to TRBJ2-5, with 7 nucleotides matching TRBD2. Germline V gene lookup returns CDR1 SGHTA and CDR2 FQGTGA. J lost 1 base, V lost 3 bases, and 11 bases had no gene match. The CDR3 spans 17 residues. This CDR3 is CASSLLGGSRPQETQYF. Here the CDR3 DNA reads TGTGCCAGCAGCTTGTTGGGCGGGAGCCGCCCCCAAGAGACCCAGTACTTC. The entire variable domain, with the rest obtained from reference TRBV7-3 and TRBJ2-5, is as follows: GAGVSQTPSNKVTEKGKYVELRCDPISGHTALYWYRQSLGQGPEFLIYFQGTGAADDSGLPNDRFFAVRPEGSVSTLKIQRTERGDSAVYLCASSLLGGSRPQETQYFGPGTRLLVL.

The genes are TRBV11-2 and TRBJ1-2, with D maybe TRBD1 (5 bases). Between the trimmed V and J ends, which lost 5 bases and 5 bases, there was a span of 12 bases. The CDR3 is made up of 13 amino acids. Germline loops: CDR1 SGHAT, CDR2 FQNNGV. In DNA form, the CDR3 reads TGTGCCAGCAGCCCGTCGGGGGTTTATGGCTACACCTTC. It yields the protein CASSPSGVYGYTF.

The chain links TRBV6-5 to TRBJ2-7, with 7 bases aligning to TRBD1. Germline trimming cut 5 bases from V and 5 bases from J; bases unmatched to any gene: 9. The CDR3 is made up of 14 amino acids. Germline V gene lookup returns CDR1 MNHEY and CDR2 SVGAGI. The CDR3 DNA reads TGTGCCAGCAGTAGGTTCCAGGGGGTCGACGAGCAGTACTTC. Translation gives CASSRFQGVDEQYF.

This clone is a singleton in its sample. This sequence joins TRBV2 and TRBJ1-5; D is unresolved. The CDR3 has 15 residues. Germline V gene sequence: CDR1 SNHLY, CDR2 FYNNEI. Trimming removed 3 bases from V and 0 bases from J, with 9 bases in between. This CDR3 is CASSESGNSNQPQHF. In DNA, the CDR3 is TGTGCCAGCAGTGAGTCCGGGAATAGCAATCAGCCCCAGCATTTT.

The chain carries TRBV11-3 and TRBJ1-2; no definite D call. This CDR3 has 13 amino acids. CDR1 and CDR2 (germline): SGHNT, YENEEA. The V end lost 9 bases, the J end lost 0 bases, and 11 bases lay between the germline ends. The CDR3 sequence is CARGRETNYGYTF. The CDR3 DNA sequence: TGTGCCAGGGGGAGGGAAACTAACTATGGCTACACCTTC. The full variable domain, its missing parts supplied by reference TRBV11-3 and TRBJ1-2, is EAGVVQSPRYKIIEKKQPVAFWCNPISGHNTLYWYLQNLGQGPELLIRYENEEAVDDSQLPKDRFSAERLKGVDSTLKIQPAELGDSAVYLCARGRETNYGYTFGSGTRLTVV.

This clone was recorded once. The chain couples TRBV5-6 to TRBJ2-3; TRBD1 matches at 7 bases. The length of the CDR3 is 16 residues. Looked up from germline, CDR1 is SGHDT and CDR2 is YYEEEE. V lost 4 bases, J lost 0 bases, and 8 bases stayed unmatched. CDR3 in amino acids: CASSRQGLTSTDTQYF. For the CDR3, the DNA is TGTGCCAGCAGCCGACAGGGCCTCACTAGCACAGATACGCAGTATTTT.

The V call is TRBV6-1, the J call TRBJ1-2; 9 nucleotides line up with TRBD1. This CDR3 region has 15 residues. Looked up from germline, CDR1 is MNHNS and CDR2 is SASEGT. Germline trimming cut 1 base from V and 8 bases from J; bases unmatched to any gene: 8. The chain's CDR3 is CASSEEGQGVYGYTF. Here the CDR3 DNA reads TGTGCCAGCAGTGAAGAGGGACAGGGAGTCTACGGCTACACCTTC.

The V and J genes are TRBV5-1 and TRBJ1-1, with a possible D match to TRBD1 (5 bases). The CDR3 length is 14 residues. CDR1 is SGHRS and CDR2 is YFSETQ in the germline V gene. Trimming stripped 0 bases from V and 0 bases from J, with 6 bases between. CDR3 DNA: TGCGCCAGCAGCTTGGACAGGTTGAACACTGAAGCTTTCTTT. Translation gives CASSLDRLNTEAFF.

The rearrangement links TRBV18 to TRBJ2-5, with D perhaps TRBD1 (5 bases). Trimming removed 0 bases from V and 2 bases from J, with 10 bases in between. This CDR3 is built from 15 residues. The germline V gene has CDR1 KGHSH and CDR2 LQKENI. CDR3 amino acids: CASSPPLRTQETQYF. The CDR3 DNA sequence: TGTGCCAGCTCACCACCGCTTAGGACACAAGAGACCCAGTACTTC.

The V and J genes are TRBV11-2 and TRBJ1-2, with a tentative D call TRBD1 (6 bases). CDR3 length: 15 residues. The germline CDR1 and CDR2 sequences are SGHAT and FQNNGV. V lost 5 bases and J lost 8, with 21 bases in between. CDR3 sequence (DNA): TGTGCCAGCAGCCCCGGGGGCGGGGGCGAGGGAGGCTACACCTTC. Translating it yields CASSPGGGGEGGYTF.

In its sample, this clone was seen once. V gene TRBV28 combines with J gene TRBJ1-2; D remains unclear. The V end was cut by 4 bases, the J end by 5 bases, with 5 bases between. Germline CDR1 MDHEN, CDR2 SYDVKM. The CDR3 runs 11 residues. CDR3 loop: CASSSGYGYTF. The DNA of the CDR3 is TGTGCCAGCAGTTCGGGGTATGGCTACACCTTC.

The rearrangement uses TRBV7-9 and TRBJ2-7, with TRBD2 identical over 8 bases. J was trimmed by 5 bases and V by 1 base; bases with no gene match: 7. CDR1 and CDR2 (germline): SEHNR, FQNEAQ (reference sequence). This CDR3 comprises 15 residues. The CDR3 region has the DNA TGTGCCAGCAGCTTAGGAGGCGGGGGGCGTGACGAGCAGTACTTC. It encodes CASSLGGGGRDEQYF.

V gene TRBV29-1 combines with J gene TRBJ2-1, with 15 bases matching TRBD2. The V and J ends lost 4 bases and 5 bases, in that order; junction bases with no gene match: 6. Germline V gives CDR1 SQVTM, CDR2 ANQGSEA. The CDR3 totals 16 residues. The CDR3 region has the DNA TGCAGCGTTGTAGGACTAGCGGGGGGGAGAGACAATGAGCAGTTCTTC. It specifies CSVVGLAGGRDNEQFF.

V gene TRBV11-3 combines with J gene TRBJ2-1; D is undetermined. The CDR3 contains 11 residues. Deletions cut 4 bases from V and 7 bases from J, with 5 bases between. Per germline, CDR1 SGHNT and CDR2 YENEEA. CDR3 sequence: CASSSENEQFF. CDR3 DNA: TGTGCCAGCAGCTCGGAGAATGAGCAGTTCTTC.

V is TRBV4-2 and J is TRBJ2-5; D possibly corresponds to TRBD2 (6 bases). Germline lookup yields CDR1 LGHNA and CDR2 YNFKEQ. This CDR3 has 14 residues. The V end lost 3 bases, the J end lost 5 bases, and 13 bases lay between the germline ends. The CDR3 spells CASSQGGAGETQYF. DNA for the CDR3: TGTGCCAGCAGCCAGGGCGGGGCGGGGGAGACCCAGTACTTC.